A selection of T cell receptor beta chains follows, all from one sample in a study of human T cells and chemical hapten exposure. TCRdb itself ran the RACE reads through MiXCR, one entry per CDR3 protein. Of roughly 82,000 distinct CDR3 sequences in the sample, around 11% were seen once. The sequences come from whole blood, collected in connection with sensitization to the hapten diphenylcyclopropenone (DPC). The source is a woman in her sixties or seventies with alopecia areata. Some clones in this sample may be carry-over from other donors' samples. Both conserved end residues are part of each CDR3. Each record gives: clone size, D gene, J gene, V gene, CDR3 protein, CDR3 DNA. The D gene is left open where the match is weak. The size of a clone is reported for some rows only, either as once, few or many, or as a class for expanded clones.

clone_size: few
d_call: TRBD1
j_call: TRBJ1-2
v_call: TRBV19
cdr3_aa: CASTPPFGQGFSGGYTF
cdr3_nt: TGTGCCAGTACCCCCCCCTTTGGACAGGGGTTCTCTGGTGGCTACACCTTC

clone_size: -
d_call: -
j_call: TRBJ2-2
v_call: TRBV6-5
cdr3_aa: CASREMGDTGELFF
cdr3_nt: TGTGCCAGCAGGGAGATGGGCGACACCGGGGAGCTGTTTTTT

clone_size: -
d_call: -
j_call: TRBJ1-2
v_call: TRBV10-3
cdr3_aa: CAISESRIPNYGYTF
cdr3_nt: TGTGCCATCAGTGAGTCAAGGATCCCTAACTATGGCTACACCTTC

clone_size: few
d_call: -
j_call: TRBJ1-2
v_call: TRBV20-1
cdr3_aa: CSVPDRGMYNGYTF
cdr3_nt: TGCAGTGTCCCGGACCGAGGAATGTATAATGGCTACACCTTC

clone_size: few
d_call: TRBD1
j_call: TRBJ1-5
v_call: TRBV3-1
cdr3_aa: CASSQATGANQPQHF
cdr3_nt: TGTGCCAGCAGCCAAGCGACAGGGGCCAATCAGCCCCAGCATTTT

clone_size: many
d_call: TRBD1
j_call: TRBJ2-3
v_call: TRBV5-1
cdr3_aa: CASSLGTGTDTQYF
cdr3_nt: TGCGCCAGCAGCTTGGGGACAGGGACAGATACGCAGTATTTT

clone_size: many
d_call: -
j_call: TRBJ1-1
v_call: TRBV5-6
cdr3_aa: CASSPVGRGRLNTEAFF
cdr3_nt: TGTGCCAGCAGCCCCGTCGGAAGGGGGAGGTTGAACACTGAAGCTTTCTTT

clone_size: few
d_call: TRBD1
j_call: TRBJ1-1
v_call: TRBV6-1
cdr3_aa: CASEWYRGGNTEAFF
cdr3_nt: TGTGCCAGCGAATGGTACAGGGGAGGCAACACTGAAGCTTTCTTT

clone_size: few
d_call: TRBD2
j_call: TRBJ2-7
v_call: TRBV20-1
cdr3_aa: CSARTSGGRYSPYEQYF
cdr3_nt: TGCAGTGCAAGGACTAGCGGGGGTCGCTACTCTCCCTACGAGCAGTACTTC

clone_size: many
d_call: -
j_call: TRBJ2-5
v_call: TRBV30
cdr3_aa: CAWSPLETQYF
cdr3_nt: TGTGCCTGGAGCCCACTAGAGACCCAGTACTTC

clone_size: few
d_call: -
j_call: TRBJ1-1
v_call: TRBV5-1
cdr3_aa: CASSDGRGPEAFF
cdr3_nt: TGCGCCAGCAGCGACGGACGAGGCCCTGAAGCTTTCTTT